This T cell receptor beta chain is from a study of shared clonotypes between healthy human individuals. In the study overall: Every donor yielded three CD4 naive, three CD4 memory, two CD8 naive and one CD8 memory plate.

Whole-study results and caveats: When naive CD4 clonotypes were compared across a few donors, about 4.8% were shared. Larger estimated richness was generally recorded for naive subsets relative to memory subsets.

As regards this clone: Its antigen is unidentified.

Trimming removed 3 bases from V and 1 base from J, with 7 bases in between. This CDR3 has 13 amino acids. CDR1 SEHNR and CDR2 FQNEAQ come from the germline V gene (reference sequence). Some clones are missing from TCRdb's copy, which holds only in-frame ones; the method was immunoSEQ multiplex PCR. The table shows approximately 840,000 clones, with roughly 96% occurring only once. Naive CD8 cells, CD45RO-negative and positively selected for CCR7, excluded terminally differentiated effector memory CD45RA+ cells. The chain employs TRBV7-9 and TRBJ2-7; D gene uncertain. Sequenced material: naive CD8+ T cells sorted from blood. The clonotype was recovered from a man in his thirties or forties in good health. The CDR3: CASSFPRSYEQYF. DNA for the CDR3: TGTGCCAGCAGCTTTCCCAGGTCCTACGAGCAGTACTTC.